The clone carrying this TCR beta chain appeared many times. As for the cDNA, it was generated by 5'RACE with 10-nucleotide random UMIs. From the 5' RACE reads, TCRdb called clonotypes with MiXCR, one entry per CDR3 protein. This sample has approximately 80,000 distinct CDR3 sequences, with about 4.3% found just once. The time point here: longitudinal time-point 3. This entry belongs to a study of neurological immune-mediated disorders. The origin of this receptor is a woman aged 55-69 years with multiple sclerosis. Sequencing used PBMCs.

The CDR3 sequence: CSAPNRRESNYGYTF. The CDR3 DNA is TGCAGTGCCCCCAATCGCAGGGAATCCAACTATGGCTACACCTTC. The chain uses TRBV20-1 and TRBJ1-2; TRBD1 is a possible D gene (5 bases). The CDR3 contains 15 residues. Germline CDR1 reads DFQATT; CDR2 reads SNEGSKA (reference sequence). Trimming removed 6 bases from V and 2 bases from J, with 19 bases in between.